This TCR beta chain was profiled in a study of regulatory T cells in long-lasting Graves disease. The CDR3 spans 15 residues. Per germline, CDR1 DFQATT and CDR2 SNEGSKA (reference sequence). The trim removed 6 bases at V and 5 bases at J, leaving 9 bases unmatched. To make TCR beta libraries, researchers used iRepertoire HTBI primers and Arm-PCR of CDR3 regions. TCRdb reprocessed the multiplex PCR reads with MiXCR, giving one entry per CDR3 protein. The sample holds about 430,000 distinct CDR3 sequences, about 15% seen once. A few counts support this clonotype. Time point given: newly diagnosed GD, antithyroid drugs for less than 3 months. RNA from PBMCs was the source of the TCR library. Another study also made use of these data, one on T cells in Graves' hyperthyroidism and ophthalmopathy.

The TCR was taken from a woman in her thirties or forties with Graves disease. Sequenced here: peripheral blood mononuclear cells (PBMCs), sampled at new diagnosis, from a patient treated with antithyroid drugs. The chain employs TRBV20-1 and TRBJ2-2; TRBD2 agrees at 10 bases. The CDR3 loop is CSASEGLATTGELFF. CDR3 DNA: TGCAGTGCGTCGGAGGGACTAGCGACGACCGGGGAGCTGTTTTTT.